Below, 10 T cell receptor beta chains from the same sample are listed, as sequenced in a study of blood T cell repertoires in COVID-19. The table came from immunoSEQ multiplex PCR; TCRdb's copy has only in-frame clones and leaves some out. This sample has fewer than 250,000 clones; 80% to 90% occur once, and the top ten carry less than 5%. The sample consisted of PBMCs or T cells enriched from blood (not recorded which). The receptors were gathered from a woman in her forties with acute COVID-19.

This clone is deemed medium-sized. The chain couples TRBV30 to TRBJ2-3; maybe TRBD2 (5 bases). Trimming removed 4 bases at V and 3 bases at J, with 14 bases between. Germline V gene data show CDR1 as GTSNPN and CDR2 as SVGIG (reference sequence). The CDR3 consists of 14 residues. The CDR3 reads CAWNGGLRTDTQYF. In DNA form, the CDR3 reads TGTGCCTGGAACGGCGGGCTAAGGACAGATACGCAGTATTTT.

The rearrangement joins TRBV6-2 or TRBV6-3 to TRBJ2-3, with D perhaps matching TRBD1 (6 bases). The ends were cut back, 6 bases at V and 6 bases at J, with 22 bases in the middle. Germline CDR1 is MNHEY and CDR2 is SVGEGT. The CDR3 length is 16 residues. The CDR3 loop is CASSPLGGTGSDTQYF. CDR3 sequence (DNA): TGTGCCAGCAGCCCTCTAGGGGGAACTGGGTCCGATACGCAGTATTTT.

The chain is built from TRBV28 and TRBJ1-2, with D possibly TRBD1 on 6 matching bases. Between the trimmed V and J ends, which lost 5 bases and 9 bases, there was a span of 22 bases. CDR1 is MDHEN and CDR2 is SYDVKM in the germline V gene. This CDR3 contains 15 residues. As DNA, the CDR3 is TGTGCCAGCAGTCCTCCGGGACCCAGGGGCATGCGCTACACCTTC. This encodes CASSPPGPRGMRYTF.

The rearrangement joins TRBV5-1 to TRBJ2-1, with 7 nucleotides matching TRBD1. Germline V gene data show CDR1 as SGHRS and CDR2 as YFSETQ. The junction had 2 bases not matched to a gene; V was cut back by 1 base and J by 4 bases. CDR3 length: 14 amino acids. The CDR3 DNA is TGCGCCAGCAGCTTGACAGGGGCGTACAATGAGCAGTTCTTC. Translation gives CASSLTGAYNEQFF.

The chain employs TRBV29-1 and TRBJ2-1; 11 nucleotides line up with TRBD1. Trimming at V came to 3 bases and at J to 7 bases, leaving 2 bases not matched to a gene. The length of the CDR3 is 13 residues. CDR1 is SQVTM and CDR2 is ANQGSEA in the germline V gene. The CDR3 nucleotides are TGCAGCGTTGAGGGACAGGGGGTGAATGAGCAGTTCTTC. This gives the protein CSVEGQGVNEQFF.

The chain couples TRBV7-2 to TRBJ2-3, with TRBD2 matching over 11 bases. Germline V gene sequence: CDR1 SGHTA, CDR2 FQGNSA. The CDR3 has 16 amino acids. V shed 5 bases and J 6 bases; nucleotides not matched to a gene: 10. CDR3 protein: CASSLRGLAEVDTQYF. DNA of the CDR3: TGTGCCAGCAGCCTGCGGGGACTAGCGGAGGTGGATACGCAGTATTTT.

This clone has a handful of counts. The chain has TRBV27 and TRBJ2-2; 8 bases are a match to TRBD1. The CDR3 consists of 15 residues. Germline V gene data show CDR1 as MNHEY and CDR2 as SMNVEV (reference sequence). The V gene end was trimmed by 4 bases and the J gene end by 7 bases; junction bases not matched to a gene: 8. CDR3 coding DNA: TGTGCCAGCAGTTCCCCGGGACAGGTGAACGGGGAGCTGTTTTTT. Protein: CASSSPGQVNGELFF.

V and J are TRBV7-9 and TRBJ2-7, with 9 bases fitting TRBD1. Germline V gene lookup returns CDR1 SEHNR and CDR2 FQNEAQ (reference sequence). The CDR3 is 15 residues long. V was pared by 5 bases and J by 5 bases, with 10 bases of the junction left unmatched. The DNA for the CDR3 is TGTGCCAGCAGCAGAACCGGGACAGGGAGAAACGAGCAGTACTTC. Protein sequence: CASSRTGTGRNEQYF.

The genes are TRBV7-9 and TRBJ2-7; possibly TRBD2 for D (7 bases). The V end lost 2 bases, the J end lost 6 bases, and 23 bases lay between the germline ends. CDR1 is SEHNR, CDR2 FQNEAQ, per germline (reference sequence). CDR3 length: 17 amino acids. In DNA, the CDR3 is TGTGCCAGCAGCTTAACCGACTACCGACGGGGGGCCGGCGAGCAGTACTTC. Protein sequence: CASSLTDYRRGAGEQYF.

This chain links TRBV28 with TRBJ2-1, with 7 bases identical to TRBD2. The junction had 10 bases not matched to a gene; V was cut back by 7 bases and J by 4 bases. The length of the CDR3 is 15 residues. Germline V lookup: CDR1 MDHEN, CDR2 SYDVKM. CDR3 in amino acids: CASTGSGKAYNEQFF. The CDR3 bases are TGTGCCAGCACCGGGAGCGGGAAGGCTTACAATGAGCAGTTCTTC. Filled out from reference TRBV28 and TRBJ2-1, the complete variable domain reads DVKVTQSSRYLVKRTGEKVFLECVQDMDHENMFWYRQDPGLGLRLIYFSYDVKMKEKGDIPEGYSVSREKKERFSLILESASTNQTSMYLCASTGSGKAYNEQFFGPGTRLTVL.